This is a list of T cell receptor beta chains from one sample in a study of post-analysis software for immune sequencing data. TCRdb called the PCR reads again in MiXCR, with one record for every CDR3 protein. Here the sample spans about 150,000 distinct CDR3 sequences, 30% being singletons. Sequenced sample: blood. Receptors originate from a girl aged 5-17 years with multiple sclerosis. The CDR3 runs from the conserved cysteine through the conserved F or W. A D gene is named only where the DNA matches it firmly. A row's size may be missing; if present it is once, few, many or a size class.

D gene: -; clone size: many; J gene: TRBJ1-5; V gene: TRBV29-1; CDR3 protein: CSVVWNQGQPQHF; CDR3 DNA: TGCAGCGTTGTATGGAACCAAGGTCAGCCCCAGCATTTT
D gene: TRBD1; clone size: -; J gene: TRBJ1-1; V gene: TRBV27; CDR3 protein: CASSAGGRTEAFF; CDR3 DNA: TGTGCCAGCAGTGCAGGGGGTCGGACTGAAGCTTTCTTT
D gene: TRBD2; clone size: many; J gene: TRBJ2-1; V gene: TRBV12-3/TRBV12-4; CDR3 protein: CASSFSSSGRPHEQFF; CDR3 DNA: TGTGCCAGCAGTTTCAGCTCTAGCGGGAGGCCCCATGAGCAGTTCTTC
D gene: -; clone size: many; J gene: TRBJ1-2; V gene: TRBV5-1; CDR3 protein: CASGKQGDYTF; CDR3 DNA: TGCGCCAGCGGAAAACAGGGTGACTACACCTTC
D gene: -; clone size: -; J gene: TRBJ2-6; V gene: TRBV12-3/TRBV12-4; CDR3 protein: CASSFEGPGLSGANVLTF; CDR3 DNA: TGTGCCAGCAGTTTCGAGGGACCGGGACTCTCTGGGGCCAACGTCCTGACTTTC
D gene: -; clone size: many; J gene: TRBJ2-5; V gene: TRBV29-1; CDR3 protein: CSVWGVQETQYF; CDR3 DNA: TGCAGCGTTTGGGGGGTCCAAGAGACCCAGTACTTC
D gene: -; clone size: few; J gene: TRBJ2-2; V gene: TRBV7-9; CDR3 protein: CASSLVSSGAGELFF; CDR3 DNA: TGTGCCAGCAGCTTAGTTTCGTCAGGTGCCGGGGAGCTGTTTTTT
D gene: -; clone size: -; J gene: TRBJ2-7; V gene: TRBV15; CDR3 protein: CAASNFRGIGGEQYF; CDR3 DNA: TGTGCCGCCAGCAACTTCAGGGGAATTGGTGGCGAGCAGTACTTC
D gene: -; clone size: many; J gene: TRBJ1-2; V gene: TRBV5-5; CDR3 protein: CASSSQGSEGYTF; CDR3 DNA: TGTGCCAGCAGCTCCCAGGGGTCGGAGGGCTACACCTTC
D gene: -; clone size: many; J gene: TRBJ1-1; V gene: TRBV7-8; CDR3 protein: CASIKMGNMNTEAFF; CDR3 DNA: TGTGCCAGCATCAAGATGGGGAACATGAACACTGAAGCTTTCTTT
D gene: TRBD1; clone size: -; J gene: TRBJ1-1; V gene: TRBV5-6; CDR3 protein: CASSHRGLNTEAFF; CDR3 DNA: TGTGCCAGCAGTCACAGGGGACTGAACACTGAAGCTTTCTTT
D gene: -; clone size: -; J gene: TRBJ2-1; V gene: TRBV12-3/TRBV12-4; CDR3 protein: CASLGTVVFNEQFF; CDR3 DNA: TGTGCCAGCCTAGGGACGGTGGTTTTTAATGAGCAGTTCTTC
D gene: -; clone size: many; J gene: TRBJ1-5; V gene: TRBV20-1; CDR3 protein: CSASDGHLNQPQHF; CDR3 DNA: TGCAGTGCTAGCGATGGGCACCTCAATCAGCCCCAGCATTTT
D gene: TRBD2; clone size: many; J gene: TRBJ2-5; V gene: TRBV20-1; CDR3 protein: CSASTGLAGGEETQYF; CDR3 DNA: TGCAGTGCCTCTACTGGACTAGCGGGAGGCGAGGAGACCCAGTACTTC
D gene: -; clone size: few; J gene: TRBJ2-3; V gene: TRBV28; CDR3 protein: CASKGPGITDTQYF; CDR3 DNA: TGTGCCAGCAAGGGACCTGGGATCACAGATACGCAGTATTTT
D gene: -; clone size: many; J gene: TRBJ2-4; V gene: TRBV5-1; CDR3 protein: CASSLTMDIQYF; CDR3 DNA: TGCGCCAGCAGCTTGACTATGGACATTCAGTACTTC
D gene: TRBD2; clone size: -; J gene: TRBJ2-1; V gene: TRBV5-1; CDR3 protein: CASSLTSGNHNEQFF; CDR3 DNA: TGCGCCAGCAGCCTGACTAGCGGGAACCACAATGAGCAGTTCTTC
D gene: -; clone size: -; J gene: TRBJ1-2; V gene: TRBV6-1; CDR3 protein: CASSEWPAYGYTF; CDR3 DNA: TGTGCCAGCAGTGAATGGCCGGCTTATGGCTACACCTTC
D gene: -; clone size: many; J gene: TRBJ2-5; V gene: TRBV4-2; CDR3 protein: CASSQPPEETQYF; CDR3 DNA: TGTGCCAGCAGCCAACCTCCGGAAGAGACCCAGTACTTC
D gene: TRBD2; clone size: -; J gene: TRBJ2-3; V gene: TRBV6-1; CDR3 protein: CASSERTSGADTQYF; CDR3 DNA: TGTGCCAGCAGTGAACGGACTAGCGGGGCAGATACGCAGTATTTT
D gene: -; clone size: -; J gene: TRBJ2-7; V gene: TRBV6-5; CDR3 protein: CASSYDGGTYEQYF; CDR3 DNA: TGTGCCAGCAGTTACGACGGGGGAACCTACGAGCAGTACTTC
D gene: TRBD1; clone size: few; J gene: TRBJ1-1; V gene: TRBV5-6; CDR3 protein: CASNRGTEAFF; CDR3 DNA: TGTGCCAGCAACAGGGGAACTGAAGCTTTCTTT
D gene: TRBD2; clone size: -; J gene: TRBJ2-1; V gene: TRBV3-1; CDR3 protein: CASSQGTSGIFYNEQFF; CDR3 DNA: TGTGCCAGCAGCCAAGGGACTAGCGGGATATTTTACAATGAGCAGTTCTTC
D gene: -; clone size: many; J gene: TRBJ2-4; V gene: TRBV7-8; CDR3 protein: CASSFGQNYKNIQYF; CDR3 DNA: TGTGCCAGCAGCTTCGGACAGAACTATAAAAACATTCAGTACTTC
D gene: -; clone size: many; J gene: TRBJ1-5; V gene: TRBV28; CDR3 protein: CACWGSNQPQHF; CDR3 DNA: TGTGCCTGTTGGGGTAGCAATCAGCCCCAGCATTTT
D gene: -; clone size: -; J gene: TRBJ2-7; V gene: TRBV12-3/TRBV12-4; CDR3 protein: CASSQYNEQYF; CDR3 DNA: TGTGCCAGCAGCCAATACAATGAGCAGTACTTC
D gene: TRBD1; clone size: few; J gene: TRBJ2-7; V gene: TRBV4-2; CDR3 protein: CASSRGQGDCEQYF; CDR3 DNA: TGTGCCAGCAGCCGTGGACAGGGGGACTGCGAGCAGTACTTC
D gene: -; clone size: -; J gene: TRBJ2-3; V gene: TRBV18; CDR3 protein: CASSPPRWEGTDTQYF; CDR3 DNA: TGTGCCAGCTCACCACCGCGGTGGGAGGGCACAGATACGCAGTATTTT
D gene: -; clone size: -; J gene: TRBJ2-7; V gene: TRBV20-1; CDR3 protein: CSARDERRGYEQYF; CDR3 DNA: TGCAGTGCTAGAGATGAGCGGAGGGGGTACGAGCAGTACTTC